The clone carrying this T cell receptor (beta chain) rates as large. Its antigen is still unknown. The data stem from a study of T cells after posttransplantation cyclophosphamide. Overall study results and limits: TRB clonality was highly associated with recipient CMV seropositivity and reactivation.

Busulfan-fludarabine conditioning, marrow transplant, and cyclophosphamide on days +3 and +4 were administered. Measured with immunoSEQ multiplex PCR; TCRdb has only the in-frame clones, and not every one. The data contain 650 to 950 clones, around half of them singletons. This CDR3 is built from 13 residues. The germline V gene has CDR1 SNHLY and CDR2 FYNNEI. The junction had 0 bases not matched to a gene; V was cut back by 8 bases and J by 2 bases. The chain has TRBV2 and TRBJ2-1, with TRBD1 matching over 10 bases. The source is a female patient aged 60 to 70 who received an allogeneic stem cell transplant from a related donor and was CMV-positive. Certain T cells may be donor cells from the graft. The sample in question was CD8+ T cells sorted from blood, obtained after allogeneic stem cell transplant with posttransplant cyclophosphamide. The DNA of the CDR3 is TGTGCCAGCGGACAGGGGGCCTACAATGAGCAGTTCTTC. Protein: CASGQGAYNEQFF.